The 19 T cell receptor beta chains in this list originate from one sample, sequenced in a study of cytomegalovirus exposure and HLA in healthy donors. The PCR ran on 60 Vbeta and 13 Jbeta primers. Clones were read by immunoSEQ multiplex PCR, and TCRdb kept only the in-frame ones, dropping some. The table includes about 200,000 clones, about an eighth detected once. The material sequenced was PBMCs. The origin of the receptors is a man aged 45 to 65 in good health and CMV-seropositive.

The chain is built from TRBV6-4 and TRBJ2-7, with a tentative D call TRBD1 (6 bases). Germline loops: CDR1 MRHNA, CDR2 SNTAGT. The CDR3 covers 13 residues. V was shortened by 3 bases and J by 6 bases, with 12 bases between the two germline ends. CDR3 protein: CASSEQQGGEQYF. CDR3 DNA: TGTGCCAGCAGTGAGCAACAGGGCGGCGAGCAGTACTTC.

This clone was seen a handful of times. The rearrangement links TRBV27 to TRBJ2-7, with no clear D. V was trimmed by 5 bases and J by 2 bases, leaving 10 bases between them. Germline V lookup: CDR1 MNHEY, CDR2 SMNVEV (reference sequence). The length of the CDR3 is 13 residues. The CDR3 DNA reads as TGTGCCAGCAGTCCCCCGGGTGCCTACGAGCAGTACTTC. Amino acids: CASSPPGAYEQYF.

In this sample, this clone turned up a few times. An end of the junction differs from the germline gene, which may be a read error. CDR3 in amino acids: CASSYGGDNQKLFF. CDR3 DNA: TGTGCCAGCAGTTATGGAGGTGATAATCAAAAACTGTTTTTT. This sequence joins TRBV25-1 and TRBJ1-4, with D uncertain. This CDR3 comprises 14 residues. Germline V CDR1 and CDR2: MGHDK, SYGVNS.

This sequence joins TRBV19 and TRBJ1-2; 8 positions agree with TRBD1. The CDR3 is 15 amino acids. Germline V CDR1 and CDR2: LNHDA, SQIVND (reference sequence). The trim removed 4 bases at V and 7 bases at J, leaving 11 bases unmatched. Here the CDR3 DNA reads TGTGCCAGTAGTACGGGACAGGTCGTATTGGGTGGCTACACCTTC. It encodes CASSTGQVVLGGYTF.

Of note for this clone: The same CDR3 arises from other DNA sequences in this sample as well. The chain is built from TRBV11-3 and TRBJ2-7, with 7 bases identical to TRBD1. The V segment lost 5 bases and the J segment 5 bases; nucleotides outside the gene matches: 6. The CDR3 has 13 amino acids. From germline, CDR1 is SGHNT and CDR2 YENEEA. CDR3 bases: TGTGCCAGCAGCCCCTTGGACAGGAACGAGCAGTACTTC. Translation: CASSPLDRNEQYF.

This clone was seen only a few times. The chain uses TRBV2 and TRBJ1-1, with unresolved D. Deletions cut 5 bases from V and 2 bases from J, with 18 bases between. From germline, CDR1 is SNHLY and CDR2 FYNNEI. The CDR3 runs to 16 residues. CDR3 region: CASSPEGKRRNTEAFF. The CDR3 DNA sequence: TGTGCCAGCAGTCCTGAAGGAAAGAGGAGAAACACTGAAGCTTTCTTT.

The chain joins TRBV19 to TRBJ1-4, with 7 bases identical to TRBD1. CDR1 is LNHDA, CDR2 SQIVND, per germline (reference sequence). This CDR3 region has 15 residues. V lost 6 bases to trimming and J lost 10 bases; unmatched junction nucleotides: 14. The CDR3 loop is CASRDRKPPGGKLFF. CDR3 DNA: TGTGCCAGTAGGGACAGGAAACCGCCAGGAGGAAAACTGTTTTTT.

This clone appeared a few times. The chain employs TRBV7-2 and TRBJ2-7; 8 bases agree with TRBD1. With 0 bases clipped from V and 2 bases from J, the junction kept 6 bases outside the gene matches. Germline-derived CDR1 and CDR2 are SGHTA and FQGNSA. CDR3 length: 16 residues. The DNA of the CDR3 is TGTGCCAGCAGCTTAGCGTTCGGGACAGGAACCTACGAGCAGTACTTC. Its translation is CASSLAFGTGTYEQYF.

This clone was seen a handful of times. This sequence joins TRBV4-2 and TRBJ2-5; 9 nucleotides match TRBD2. Looked up from germline, CDR1 is LGHNA and CDR2 is YNFKEQ. There are 15 residues in the CDR3. J lost 7 bases, V lost 4 bases, and 10 bases had no gene match. As DNA, the CDR3 is TGTGCCAGCAGCCTTAGAGCGGGGGGCCCGAGGACCCAGTACTTC. Translation: CASSLRAGGPRTQYF.

The CDR3 sequence is CASSAGSLGNTEAFF. The DNA for the CDR3 is TGTGCCAGCAGCGCCGGGTCCCTAGGGAACACTGAAGCTTTCTTT. The chain employs TRBV9 and TRBJ1-1; D gene uncertain. The CDR3 is 15 amino acids. Trimming took 3 bases from V and 1 from J, leaving 13 bases between them. Germline-derived CDR1 and CDR2 are SGDLS and YYNGEE.

The chain recombines TRBV6-1 with TRBJ1-2; 7 bases line up with TRBD1. Germline V gene sequence: CDR1 MNHNS, CDR2 SASEGT. CDR3 length: 15 amino acids. V was clipped by 5 bases and J by 3 bases; unmatched bases: 9. The CDR3: CASSSLDRRYYGYTF. The DNA of the CDR3 is TGTGCCAGCAGTAGTTTGGACAGGCGCTACTATGGCTACACCTTC.

This chain connects TRBV7-2 to TRBJ1-2; 7 bases match TRBD1. The CDR3 contains 14 residues. The J segment lost 8 bases and the V segment lost 5 bases, leaving 11 bases of the junction unmatched. The V gene's germline CDR1 is SGHTA and CDR2 FQGNSA. CDR3 sequence reads: CASSLSTGTKGYTF. The CDR3 DNA follows: TGTGCCAGCAGCCTTTCGACAGGGACGAAAGGCTACACCTTC.

This clone has only a few counts. This rearrangement joins TRBV5-1 to TRBJ2-7, with D tentatively TRBD1 (6 bases). V lost 1 base, J lost 6 bases, and 14 bases lay in between. CDR3 length equals 14 residues. From germline, CDR1 is SGHRS and CDR2 YFSETQ. CDR3 in DNA: TGCGCCAGCAGCTTGTCCCAGGGGATCGGCGAGCAGTACTTC. Translation gives CASSLSQGIGEQYF.

The rearrangement joins TRBV15 to TRBJ2-5; D is unresolved. The CDR3 sequence is 14 residues long. Germline V CDR1 and CDR2: LNHNV, YYDKDF (reference sequence). Between the trimmed V and J ends, which lost 1 base and 5 bases, there was a span of 11 bases. This chain's CDR3 is CATSRGFAGETQYF. DNA for the CDR3: TGTGCCACCAGCAGAGGGTTCGCCGGGGAGACCCAGTACTTC.

The chain joins TRBV6-5 to TRBJ1-5; the D is unclear. Per germline, CDR1 MNHEY and CDR2 SVGAGI. Trimming removed 4 bases at V and 3 bases at J, with 10 bases between. The CDR3 is 14 amino acids. The CDR3 coding sequence is TGTGCCAGCAGTTCCCCGAGCGCCAATCAGCCCCAGCATTTT. It specifies CASSSPSANQPQHF.

The chain is built from TRBV20-1 and TRBJ1-2; a weak D match, TRBD1 (6 bases). The CDR3 extends over 11 amino acids. Germline loops: CDR1 DFQATT, CDR2 SNEGSKA (reference sequence). V lost 5 bases, J lost 4 bases, and 8 bases lay in between. The CDR3 sequence: CSARDIYGYTF. In nucleotides, the CDR3 is TGCAGTGCTCGGGACATCTATGGCTACACCTTC.

This clone was detected only a few times. J is TRBJ2-7 and V is TRBV19, with 8 bases identical to TRBD2. V shed 5 bases and J 4 bases; nucleotides not matched to a gene: 7. The germline V gene has CDR1 LNHDA and CDR2 SQIVND (reference sequence). There are 14 residues in the CDR3. The CDR3 here is CASSEVAGSYEQYV. The CDR3 nucleotides read TGTGCCAGTAGTGAGGTAGCGGGGTCTTACGAGCAGTACGTC.

This clone was counted a few times. This chain joins TRBV18 and TRBJ1-5, with a weak D call TRBD1 (5 bases). This CDR3 is built from 13 residues. Trimming cost V 2 bases and J 8 bases, with 10 bases left between them. Germline-derived CDR1 and CDR2 are KGHSH and LQKENI. DNA of the CDR3: TGTGCCAGCTCACCAAACTGGGGGGAGCCCCAGCATTTT. Residues: CASSPNWGEPQHF.

This clone showed up just a few times. The genes are TRBV11-2 and TRBJ2-7; 8 nucleotides line up with TRBD2. V lost 4 bases to trimming and J lost 7 bases; unmatched junction nucleotides: 12. The CDR3 totals 15 residues. Germline CDR1 reads SGHAT; CDR2 reads FQNNGV. The CDR3 loop reads CASSSTGLASREQYF. CDR3 DNA sequence: TGTGCCAGCAGCTCCACCGGACTAGCTTCCCGGGAGCAGTACTTC. Supplemented by reference TRBV11-2 and TRBJ2-7, the full variable domain reads EAGVAQSPRYKIIEKRQSVAFWCNPISGHATLYWYQQILGQGPKLLIQFQNNGVVDDSQLPKDRFSAERLKGVDSTLKIQPAKLEDSAVYLCASSSTGLASREQYFGPGTRLTVT.